The rows below give T cell receptor beta chains drawn from one sample of a study of blood T cell repertoires in COVID-19. Assay: immunoSEQ multiplex PCR; the TCRdb copy retains only in-frame clones and omits some. The sample yields around 170,000 clones, around 80% seen once. Input material: peripheral blood. These receptors were obtained from a man in his 70s with active or convalescent COVID-19. CDR3s include the opening cysteine and the closing phenylalanine or tryptophan. The order of the fields is CDR3 protein, CDR3 DNA, clone size, CDR3 length, V gene, J gene, D gene. The D gene is left open where the match is weak. A row's size may be missing; if present it is once, few, many or a size class.

cdr3_aa: CASSVDVVRRARGNEQFF
cdr3_nt: TGTGCCAGCAGCGTAGATGTTGTAAGAAGGGCCAGGGGCAATGAGCAGTTCTTC
clone_size: many
cdr3_length: 18
v_call: TRBV9
j_call: TRBJ2-1
d_call: .

cdr3_aa: CSASRSDHSSYNEQFF
cdr3_nt: TGCAGTGCTAGTAGGAGCGACCATAGCTCCTACAATGAGCAGTTCTTC
clone_size: .
cdr3_length: 16
v_call: TRBV20-1
j_call: TRBJ2-1
d_call: .

cdr3_aa: CSASNPEAGDSPLHF
cdr3_nt: TGCAGTGCTAGTAATCCCGAGGCCGGGGATTCACCCCTCCACTTT
clone_size: .
cdr3_length: 15
v_call: TRBV20-1
j_call: TRBJ1-6
d_call: .

cdr3_aa: CASSSLRASDRNEQFF
cdr3_nt: TGTGCCAGCAGCTCCCTGCGGGCTAGCGACCGAAATGAGCAGTTCTTC
clone_size: .
cdr3_length: 16
v_call: TRBV7-3
j_call: TRBJ2-1
d_call: .

cdr3_aa: CASSRGVTQETQYF
cdr3_nt: TGCGCCAGCAGCCGGGGGGTCACCCAAGAGACCCAGTACTTC
clone_size: .
cdr3_length: 14
v_call: TRBV4-3
j_call: TRBJ2-5
d_call: .

cdr3_aa: CASSPRGGRGIGTQYF
cdr3_nt: TGTGCCAGCAGCCCTCGCGGGGGCAGGGGCATTGGGACCCAGTACTTC
clone_size: few
cdr3_length: 16
v_call: TRBV11-3
j_call: TRBJ2-5
d_call: .

cdr3_aa: CASSYGTSGYEQYF
cdr3_nt: TGCGCCAGCAGCTATGGGACTAGCGGCTACGAGCAGTACTTC
clone_size: .
cdr3_length: 14
v_call: TRBV5-1
j_call: TRBJ2-7
d_call: TRBD2

cdr3_aa: CASSGGDTGELFF
cdr3_nt: TGTGCCAGCAGCGGCGGGGATACCGGGGAGCTGTTTTTT
clone_size: .
cdr3_length: 13
v_call: TRBV6-2/TRBV6-3
j_call: TRBJ2-2
d_call: .

cdr3_aa: CASSTGLEGNTIYF
cdr3_nt: TGTGCCAGCAGCACCGGACTCGAGGGAAACACCATATATTTT
clone_size: .
cdr3_length: 14
v_call: TRBV7-9
j_call: TRBJ1-3
d_call: .

cdr3_aa: CASRYRQGITDTQYF
cdr3_nt: TGTGCCAGCCGGTATCGACAGGGCATAACAGATACGCAGTATTTT
clone_size: few
cdr3_length: 15
v_call: TRBV2
j_call: TRBJ2-3
d_call: TRBD1

cdr3_aa: CASSADRSSYNSPLHF
cdr3_nt: TGTGCCAGCAGCGCAGACAGGAGCTCCTATAATTCACCCCTCCACTTT
clone_size: .
cdr3_length: 16
v_call: TRBV9
j_call: TRBJ1-6
d_call: .

cdr3_aa: CASSPSRAQETQYF
cdr3_nt: TGTGCCAGCAGCCCCTCCAGGGCCCAAGAGACCCAGTACTTC
clone_size: .
cdr3_length: 14
v_call: TRBV7-2
j_call: TRBJ2-5
d_call: .

cdr3_aa: CASSPQFERVPMTEQYF
cdr3_nt: TGTGCCAGCAGCCCGCAATTTGAGAGGGTCCCAATGACCGAGCAGTACTTC
clone_size: .
cdr3_length: 17
v_call: TRBV4-2
j_call: TRBJ2-7
d_call: .

cdr3_aa: CASLEPGFDRGNTIYF
cdr3_nt: TGTGCCAGCCTCGAGCCAGGTTTTGATCGGGGAAACACCATATATTTT
clone_size: .
cdr3_length: 16
v_call: TRBV7-2
j_call: TRBJ1-3
d_call: .

cdr3_aa: CASSPKDGTTNTGELFF
cdr3_nt: TGTGCCAGCAGTCCCAAAGATGGGACTACGAACACCGGGGAGCTGTTTTTT
clone_size: .
cdr3_length: 17
v_call: TRBV6-6
j_call: TRBJ2-2
d_call: TRBD2

cdr3_aa: CASSESSGRDEQFF
cdr3_nt: TGTGCCAGCAGTGAATCTTCGGGAAGGGATGAGCAGTTCTTC
clone_size: .
cdr3_length: 14
v_call: TRBV25-1
j_call: TRBJ2-1
d_call: .

cdr3_aa: CASSPRSDGGGYTF
cdr3_nt: TGTGCCAGCAGTCCCCGGAGCGACGGTGGCGGCTACACCTTC
clone_size: .
cdr3_length: 14
v_call: TRBV3-1/TRBV3-2
j_call: TRBJ1-2
d_call: .

cdr3_aa: CASRLDPLEKLFF
cdr3_nt: TGTGCCAGCAGACTAGACCCTTTAGAAAAACTGTTTTTT
clone_size: .
cdr3_length: 13
v_call: TRBV12-3/TRBV12-4
j_call: TRBJ1-4
d_call: .

cdr3_aa: CASSAYGQNLNQPQHF
cdr3_nt: TGTGCCAGCAGTGCGTATGGACAGAACCTCAATCAGCCCCAGCATTTT
clone_size: .
cdr3_length: 16
v_call: TRBV6-1
j_call: TRBJ1-5
d_call: .

cdr3_aa: CASSPLGEGAGGYTF
cdr3_nt: TGTGCCAGCTCGCCTTTGGGTGAGGGGGCGGGAGGCTACACCTTC
clone_size: .
cdr3_length: 15
v_call: TRBV27
j_call: TRBJ1-2
d_call: TRBD1

cdr3_aa: CASSLVGTGIGTQYF
cdr3_nt: TGTGCCAGCAGCTTGGTTGGGACAGGGATTGGGACGCAGTATTTT
clone_size: .
cdr3_length: 15
v_call: TRBV5-4
j_call: TRBJ2-3
d_call: TRBD1

cdr3_aa: CASSLGAGQRSEKLFF
cdr3_nt: TGTGCCAGCAGCTTAGGGGCGGGACAGCGGTCCGAAAAACTGTTTTTT
clone_size: .
cdr3_length: 16
v_call: TRBV11-1
j_call: TRBJ1-4
d_call: TRBD1

cdr3_aa: CASSPSEMNTEAFF
cdr3_nt: TGTGCCAGCTCACCCAGCGAAATGAACACTGAAGCTTTCTTT
clone_size: .
cdr3_length: 14
v_call: TRBV18
j_call: TRBJ1-1
d_call: .

cdr3_aa: CASSALEGQDGYTF
cdr3_nt: TGCGCCAGCAGCGCCCTGGAGGGGCAAGATGGCTACACCTTC
clone_size: .
cdr3_length: 14
v_call: TRBV5-1
j_call: TRBJ1-2
d_call: .

cdr3_aa: CASSPGGDSPLHF
cdr3_nt: TGTGCCAGCTCACCGGGGGGGGATTCACCCCTCCACTTT
clone_size: few
cdr3_length: 13
v_call: TRBV18
j_call: TRBJ1-6
d_call: .

cdr3_aa: CASSLGREVSPLHF
cdr3_nt: TGTGCCAGCAGTCTGGGCAGGGAGGTGTCACCCCTCCACTTT
clone_size: .
cdr3_length: 14
v_call: TRBV6-5
j_call: TRBJ1-6
d_call: .

cdr3_aa: CSAQLNTEAFF
cdr3_nt: TGCAGCGCTCAATTGAACACTGAAGCTTTCTTT
clone_size: once
cdr3_length: 11
v_call: TRBV29-1
j_call: TRBJ1-1
d_call: .

cdr3_aa: CASSSGGSLYEQYF
cdr3_nt: TGTGCCAGCAGCTCGGGAGGATCCCTTTACGAGCAGTACTTC
clone_size: .
cdr3_length: 14
v_call: TRBV7-9
j_call: TRBJ2-7
d_call: TRBD2

cdr3_aa: CASSLAVGGGYTF
cdr3_nt: TGTGCCAGCAGCTTAGCTGTAGGGGGTGGCTACACCTTC
clone_size: .
cdr3_length: 13
v_call: TRBV7-2
j_call: TRBJ1-2
d_call: .

cdr3_aa: CSVGQGRGQPQHF
cdr3_nt: TGCAGCGTAGGACAGGGGAGGGGTCAGCCCCAGCATTTT
clone_size: .
cdr3_length: 13
v_call: TRBV29-1
j_call: TRBJ1-5
d_call: TRBD1

cdr3_aa: CASSYAARLNYEQYF
cdr3_nt: TGTGCCAGCAGTTACGCGGCTAGATTAAACTACGAGCAGTACTTC
clone_size: once
cdr3_length: 15
v_call: TRBV6-2/TRBV6-3
j_call: TRBJ2-7
d_call: .

cdr3_aa: CASSPKASGIDTQYF
cdr3_nt: TGTGCCAGCTCACCAAAGGCTAGCGGGATCGATACGCAGTATTTT
clone_size: .
cdr3_length: 15
v_call: TRBV18
j_call: TRBJ2-3
d_call: TRBD2

cdr3_aa: CASTGRGTDTQYF
cdr3_nt: TGTGCCAGCACTGGACGGGGTACAGATACGCAGTATTTT
clone_size: .
cdr3_length: 13
v_call: TRBV5-5
j_call: TRBJ2-3
d_call: .

cdr3_aa: CASSVVEGYSGANVLTF
cdr3_nt: TGTGCCAGCAGCGTAGTGGAGGGTTACTCTGGGGCCAACGTCCTGACTTTC
clone_size: .
cdr3_length: 17
v_call: TRBV9
j_call: TRBJ2-6
d_call: .

cdr3_aa: CASSELPGQKAFF
cdr3_nt: TGTGCCAGCAGTGAACTCCCGGGACAGAAAGCTTTCTTT
clone_size: few
cdr3_length: 13
v_call: TRBV6-1
j_call: TRBJ1-1
d_call: TRBD1

cdr3_aa: CASSETPLGGVEQYF
cdr3_nt: TGTGCCAGCAGTGAAACCCCCCTCGGCGGGGTGGAGCAGTACTTC
clone_size: .
cdr3_length: 15
v_call: TRBV2
j_call: TRBJ2-7
d_call: .

cdr3_aa: CASSNRGGAWDTGELFF
cdr3_nt: TGTGCCAGTAGCAACCGTGGGGGCGCTTGGGACACCGGGGAGCTGTTTTTT
clone_size: few
cdr3_length: 17
v_call: TRBV19
j_call: TRBJ2-2
d_call: .

cdr3_aa: CASSNLGQGASRSGYTF
cdr3_nt: TGTGCCAGCAGTAACCTGGGACAGGGGGCAAGTCGGTCTGGCTACACCTTC
clone_size: once
cdr3_length: 17
v_call: TRBV6-2/TRBV6-3
j_call: TRBJ1-2
d_call: TRBD1

cdr3_aa: CASSLASVQSNSPLHF
cdr3_nt: TGCGCCAGCAGCTTGGCCTCGGTCCAAAGCAATTCACCCCTCCACTTT
clone_size: .
cdr3_length: 16
v_call: TRBV5-1
j_call: TRBJ1-6
d_call: .

cdr3_aa: CASSLDRRAGNEQFF
cdr3_nt: TGTGCCAGCAGCTTAGATAGGAGGGCAGGGAATGAGCAGTTCTTC
clone_size: .
cdr3_length: 15
v_call: TRBV7-8
j_call: TRBJ2-1
d_call: .

cdr3_aa: CASSEVPEGSPLHF
cdr3_nt: TGTGCCAGCAGTGAAGTGCCCGAGGGTTCACCCCTCCACTTT
clone_size: .
cdr3_length: 14
v_call: TRBV6-1
j_call: TRBJ1-6
d_call: .

cdr3_aa: CASSFRDSEQFF
cdr3_nt: TGTGCCAGCAGCTTCCGGGACAGCGAGCAGTTCTTC
clone_size: few
cdr3_length: 12
v_call: TRBV5-6
j_call: TRBJ2-1
d_call: TRBD1

cdr3_aa: CASSQVGQYTEAFF
cdr3_nt: TGTGCCAGCAGCCAAGTGGGCCAGTACACTGAAGCTTTCTTT
clone_size: .
cdr3_length: 14
v_call: TRBV3-1/TRBV3-2
j_call: TRBJ1-1
d_call: .

cdr3_aa: CASSELGQPQHF
cdr3_nt: TGTGCCAGCAGTGAACTCGGTCAGCCCCAGCATTTT
clone_size: few
cdr3_length: 12
v_call: TRBV6-1
j_call: TRBJ1-5
d_call: .

cdr3_aa: CASRSGQPQETQYF
cdr3_nt: TGTGCCAGCAGAAGTGGACAGCCCCAAGAGACCCAGTACTTC
clone_size: .
cdr3_length: 14
v_call: TRBV6-5
j_call: TRBJ2-5
d_call: .

cdr3_aa: CASSLSSGSEKLFF
cdr3_nt: TGCGCCAGCAGCTTAAGCTCAGGGTCTGAAAAACTGTTTTTT
clone_size: .
cdr3_length: 14
v_call: TRBV5-1
j_call: TRBJ1-4
d_call: .

cdr3_aa: CASSFHSSLAYNEQFF
cdr3_nt: TGCGCCAGCAGCTTCCATTCCTCCCTCGCGTACAATGAGCAGTTCTTC
clone_size: .
cdr3_length: 16
v_call: TRBV5-1
j_call: TRBJ2-1
d_call: .

cdr3_aa: CASSHPRGRDYEQYF
cdr3_nt: TGTGCCAGCTCACATCCCAGGGGGCGCGACTACGAGCAGTACTTC
clone_size: few
cdr3_length: 15
v_call: TRBV18
j_call: TRBJ2-7
d_call: TRBD1

cdr3_aa: CASGHRDRVPETQYF
cdr3_nt: TGTGCCAGCGGTCACCGGGACAGGGTACCAGAGACCCAGTACTTC
clone_size: .
cdr3_length: 15
v_call: TRBV6-4
j_call: TRBJ2-5
d_call: TRBD1

cdr3_aa: CASSKRTGDYGYTF
cdr3_nt: TGTGCCAGCAGCAAACGGACAGGGGACTATGGCTACACCTTC
clone_size: .
cdr3_length: 14
v_call: TRBV21-1
j_call: TRBJ1-2
d_call: .